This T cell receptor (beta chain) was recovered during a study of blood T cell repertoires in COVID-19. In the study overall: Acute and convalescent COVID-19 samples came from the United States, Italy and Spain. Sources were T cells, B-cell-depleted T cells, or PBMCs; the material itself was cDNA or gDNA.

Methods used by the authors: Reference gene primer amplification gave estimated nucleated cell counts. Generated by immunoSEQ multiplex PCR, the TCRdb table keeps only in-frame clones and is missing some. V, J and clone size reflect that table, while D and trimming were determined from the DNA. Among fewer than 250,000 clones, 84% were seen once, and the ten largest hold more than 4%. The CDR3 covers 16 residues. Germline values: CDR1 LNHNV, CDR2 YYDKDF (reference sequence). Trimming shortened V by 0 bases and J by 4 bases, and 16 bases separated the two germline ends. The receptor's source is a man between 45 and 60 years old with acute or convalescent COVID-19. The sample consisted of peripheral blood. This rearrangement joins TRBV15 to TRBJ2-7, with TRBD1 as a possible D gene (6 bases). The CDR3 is CATSRDYPPQGYEQYF. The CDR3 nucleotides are TGTGCCACCAGCAGAGATTATCCCCCCCAGGGGTACGAGCAGTACTTC. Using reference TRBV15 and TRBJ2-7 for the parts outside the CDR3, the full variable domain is DAMVIQNPRYQVTQFGKPVTLSCSQTLNHNVMYWYQQKSSQAPKLLFHYYDKDFNNEADTPDNFQSRRPNTSFCFLDIRSPGLGDTAMYLCATSRDYPPQGYEQYFGPGTRLTVT.